The entry below describes one T cell receptor beta chain. Its antigen is currently unknown. TCRdb reanalysed the 5' RACE reads using MiXCR and keeps one entry per CDR3 protein. Altogether 700,000 or so distinct CDR3 sequences are present, under 20% being singletons, with the ten largest covering about 20%. The data originate from a study of CD8 T cells in ankylosing spondylitis. Study-level results: The study identified a TCR beta motif of under ten highly homologous variants that appeared characteristic of ankylosing spondylitis blood.

Trimming shortened V by 2 bases and J by 3 bases, and 14 bases separated the two germline ends. Germline assignment: CDR1 LGHDT and CDR2 YNNKEL (reference sequence). This CDR3 contains 15 residues. This chain connects TRBV3-1 to TRBJ2-7; D might be TRBD2 (5 bases). Source material: blood, either unsorted or a sorted T cell fraction (not recorded which). This receptor was taken from a male donor with ankylosing spondylitis. The CDR3 spells CASSQLVRGNYEQYF. In nucleotides, the CDR3 is TGTGCCAGCAGCCAATTGGTACGGGGTAACTACGAGCAGTACTTC.